This TCR beta chain was identified during a study of blood T cell repertoires in COVID-19. Study members were between about 18 and 95 years old and lived in 24 US regions. V was trimmed by 2 bases and J by 1 base, leaving 16 bases between them. The CDR3 totals 17 residues. CDR1 and CDR2 from the germline V gene are SGHKS and YYEKEE (reference sequence). Libraries were prepared by immunoSEQ multiplex PCR; TCRdb keeps only in-frame clonotypes and omits some of them. The sample includes about 130,000 clones, roughly 80% of them seen just once. The sample comprised PBMCs or T cells enriched from blood (not recorded which). The sequence was collected from a man between 50 and 59 years old who had recovered from COVID-19. The chain couples TRBV5-5 to TRBJ1-5; D is possibly TRBD1 (5 bases). The CDR3 DNA reads as TGTGCCAGCAGCTTATCTGCTGTCGGGGGAAGCAATCAGCCCCAGCATTTT. Translating it yields CASSLSAVGGSNQPQHF.